The rows below give T cell receptor beta chains drawn from one sample of a study of T cells after yellow fever vaccination. TCRdb used MiXCR to reprocess the 5' RACE reads, holding one entry per CDR3 protein. The table lists some 340,000 distinct CDR3 sequences, roughly 3.9% of them singletons, with roughly 25% in the top ten. The sample here was PBMCs, taken 5 days after the yellow fever booster vaccination. These TCRs come from a man aged 18 to 29 who received the YFV17D yellow fever vaccine. CDR3s include the opening cysteine and the closing phenylalanine or tryptophan. Fields, in order: CDR3 length, J gene, V gene, D gene, clone size, CDR3 protein, CDR3 DNA. D genes are given only for firm matches. Rows may omit the clone size; those that give it use once, few, many or a size class.

19,TRBJ2-3,TRBV6-1,TRBD2,many,CASSESRLAGALRTDTQYF,TGTGCCAGCAGTGAATCCCGGCTAGCGGGGGCTCTTCGGACAGATACGCAGTATTTT
15,TRBJ1-2,TRBV29-1,.,once,CSVAHPRGRNYGYTF,TGCAGCGTTGCCCATCCCAGGGGCCGGAACTATGGCTACACCTTC
12,TRBJ1-5,TRBV7-2,.,many,CASSLAHQPQHF,TGTGCCAGCAGCTTAGCGCATCAGCCCCAGCATTTT
16,TRBJ2-2,TRBV6-2/TRBV6-3,TRBD1,.,CATLQGAYMGTGELFF,TGTGCCACCCTACAGGGGGCGTATATGGGGACCGGGGAGCTGTTTTTT
15,TRBJ2-2,TRBV5-4,.,.,CASSLPGTLGGELFF,TGTGCCAGCAGCCTGCCCGGGACCCTCGGCGGGGAGCTGTTTTTT
15,TRBJ2-2,TRBV20-1,.,.,CSAREAGPYTGELFF,TGCAGTGCTAGAGAGGCCGGGCCTTACACCGGGGAGCTGTTTTTT
13,TRBJ1-2,TRBV5-5,TRBD1,many,CASSTGVDYGYTF,TGTGCCAGCAGCACAGGGGTGGACTATGGCTACACCTTC
16,TRBJ2-4,TRBV12-3/TRBV12-4,.,many,CASTQQGRGSYAIQYF,TGTGCCAGCACTCAACAGGGGAGGGGGAGTTATGCCATTCAGTACTTC
13,TRBJ1-1,TRBV6-5,.,many,CASSYSRASEAFF,TGTGCCAGCAGTTACTCAAGGGCCTCGGAAGCTTTCTTT
19,TRBJ2-5,TRBV9,TRBD2,.,CASSVAGLAGGLDQETQYF,TGTGCCAGCAGCGTAGCGGGACTAGCGGGGGGGCTCGACCAAGAGACCCAGTACTTC
14,TRBJ1-1,TRBV12-3/TRBV12-4,TRBD1,.,CASSYQGGHTEAFF,TGTGCCAGCAGTTACCAGGGGGGTCACACTGAAGCTTTCTTT
16,TRBJ2-3,TRBV4-3,.,many,CASSQDRGSSTDTQYF,TGCGCCAGCAGCCAAGATAGGGGTTCTAGCACAGATACGCAGTATTTT
19,TRBJ2-4,TRBV11-2,TRBD1,once,CASSLVLGTGGIAKNIQYF,TGTGCCAGCAGCTTAGTGTTAGGGACAGGGGGCATCGCCAAAAACATTCAGTACTTC
18,TRBJ2-1,TRBV18,TRBD1,.,CASSLMTGQPSFYNEQFF,TGTGCCAGCTCGCTGATGACGGGACAGCCCTCGTTCTACAATGAGCAGTTCTTC
14,TRBJ2-6,TRBV7-2,.,few,CASGRNSGANVLTF,TGTGCCAGCGGACGGAACTCTGGGGCCAACGTCCTGACTTTC
14,TRBJ1-1,TRBV7-9,.,many,CASSLATGNTEAFF,TGTGCCAGCAGCTTAGCGACAGGTAACACTGAAGCTTTCTTT
12,TRBJ1-5,TRBV28,.,many,CASSSRVQPQHF,TGTGCCAGCAGTTCCAGGGTTCAGCCCCAGCATTTT
14,TRBJ1-6,TRBV13,TRBD1,few,CASSQTGTGSPLHF,TGTGCCAGCAGCCAGACAGGGACCGGTTCCCCCCTCCACTTT
15,TRBJ2-1,TRBV7-2,TRBD2,many,CASSLNSGAYNEQFF,TGTGCCAGCAGCTTAAATAGCGGGGCCTACAATGAGCAGTTCTTC
13,TRBJ2-3,TRBV27,.,.,CASSFEVRDTQYF,TGTGCCAGCAGTTTTGAAGTCAGAGATACGCAGTATTTT